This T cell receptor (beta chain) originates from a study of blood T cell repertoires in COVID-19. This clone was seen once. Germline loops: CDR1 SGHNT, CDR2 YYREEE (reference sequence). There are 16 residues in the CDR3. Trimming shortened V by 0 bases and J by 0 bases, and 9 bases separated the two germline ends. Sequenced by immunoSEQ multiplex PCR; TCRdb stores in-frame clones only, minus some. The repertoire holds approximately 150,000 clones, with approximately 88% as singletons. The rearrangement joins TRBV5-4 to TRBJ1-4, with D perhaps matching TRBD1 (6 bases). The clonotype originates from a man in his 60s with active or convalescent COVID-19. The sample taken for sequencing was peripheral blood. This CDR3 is CASSLDRATTNEKLFF. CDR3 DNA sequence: TGTGCCAGCAGCTTGGACAGGGCTACAACTAATGAAAAACTGTTTTTT.